This TCR beta chain was profiled in a study of blood T cell repertoires in COVID-19. Per the original data handling: Quantification of nucleated cells was approximated via reference gene primer amplification. The protocol was immunoSEQ multiplex PCR, while the TCRdb copy is restricted to in-frame clones and leaves out a portion. Clonal size and the V and J genes are those of that table, whereas D and trimming came from the DNA. The table has some 83,000 clones, more than 70% seen once. CDR3 length: 13 amino acids. V lost 7 bases, J lost 7 bases, and 8 bases stayed unmatched. Germline loops: CDR1 WSHSY, CDR2 SAAADI.

This chain connects TRBV10-2 to TRBJ1-2, with TRBD1 identical over 8 bases. The clonotype comes from a man between 60 and 70 years old with acute or convalescent COVID-19. The material sequenced was peripheral blood. The CDR3, as DNA: TGCGCCAGCACCACGGACAGGGCTGGTGGCTACACCTTC. Translation gives CASTTDRAGGYTF.